This TCR beta chain was sequenced for a study of cytotoxic CD8 clonotypes in ibrutinib-treated CLL. Whole-study results and caveats: Clonality climbed at ibrutinib response, then dropped toward baseline at progression. Public clonotypes (which were uncommon) either contracted or remained stable on treatment.

This clone was picked up a small number of times. What it recognizes is unknown. Here immunoSEQ multiplex PCR was the method, and the copy in TCRdb shows in-frame clones only, minus some. The table lists 50,000 or so clones, roughly three fifths of them singletons. Source: PBMCs, taken after 24 months of ibrutinib treatment. The clonotype comes from a human donor with chronic lymphocytic leukemia.

Here the CDR3 DNA reads TGTGCCACCAAATCGTCGGCCTCCTACAATGAGCAGTTCTTC. The encoded protein is CATKSSASYNEQFF. The rearrangement joins TRBV15 to TRBJ2-1; the D is unclear. From germline, CDR1 is LNHNV and CDR2 YYDKDF (reference sequence). V lost 7 bases and J lost 0, with 10 bases in between. This CDR3 is 14 amino acids long.